Detailed here is one T cell receptor (beta chain). This clone appeared once. Its cognate antigen has yet to be identified. The input lacks base qualities; no much larger clone sits a single base away. CDR1 and CDR2 were assigned from the germline V gene as SNHLY and FYNNEI. The CDR3 spans 15 residues, from the cysteine through the phenylalanine. Only CDR3 DNA is held: 45 bases, read in frame from base 1. V ends up 3 bases short and J 5 bases short, with an unmatched junction base count of 7. This specimen comes from a study of T cell repertoires in ileal Crohn's disease (dated by TCRdb to the late 2010s). Regarding the research as a whole: The median duration of disease was around 8 years, and at the time of surgery around 35% of patients were active smokers. Running in parallel with the study was a multicentre cohort set up to find predictors of early endoscopic recurrence following ileocolonic resection. Roughly half of the patients were given postoperative therapy, with 15 to 20 on anti-TNF agents and about ten on thiopurines. TCR repertoire analysis was done in 55 to 70 Crohn's disease patients from a prospective multicentre cohort. All patients had surgery for a complication: stricturing disease in around 60% and penetrating disease in roughly 40%. A Rutgeerts score above i0 was used to define endoscopic postoperative recurrence. A total of roughly 170 mucosal samples from about 50 patients were sequenced, with samples obtained at several locations on the surgical specimen and at postoperative endoscopy. The full study reports these points: Endoscopic recurrence was linked to a higher percentage of high-frequency clones at surgery, and recurrence occurred in every patient whose clonality exceeded 26.8% (18/57). Mucosal CD4 and CD8 T cells were sorted and sequenced only in a subgroup of patients, the size of which was not stated. Compared with CD4 T cells, sorted CD8 T cells contained more high-frequency clones, which suggests that the mucosal expansions were mostly CD8. A significantly higher proportion of clonal expansions was observed in active smokers at surgery than in non-smokers (25.9% vs 17.9%, p=0.02).

Around 0.45 micrograms of biopsy DNA per sample were submitted for commercial TCRB immunosequencing. A two-step, amplification bias-controlled multiplex PCR was used by Adaptive Biotechnology to amplify CDR3 regions from genomic DNA. Primers for every V and J gene segment were used in the first PCR, and barcodes and Illumina adapters were added in the second PCR. CDR3 libraries were sequenced using an Illumina instrument. Processing in the source paper ran as follows. The analysis drew on both the pipelines supplied by the vendor and custom analysis of the raw data in R/Bioconductor running R version 3.3.0. Clonality, ranging from 0 to 1, was calculated as the inverse of the normalised Shannon entropy of all productive clones. The repertoire share taken up by the top 100 clones defined high-frequency clones, and only clones that passed a 95% confidence test were kept. Overlap between samples was measured with the Morisita-Horn index, while repertoire diversity was measured with the Simpson index. TCRdb re-hosts the immuneACCESS table, in-frame sequences only. Its copies lack some clones; in the studies checked, an unresolved V gene accounts for under half of them, and the cause for the rest is not known. Clone size and V and J calls were adopted from that table, with D and trimming inferred from the DNA. The table for this sample lists 7,300 or so clones; around 92% of them were counted only once. The ten largest clones add up to 1.5% to 2% of the sample.

Adults with ileal or ileocolonic Crohn's disease and an indication for ileocolonic resection were eligible for inclusion. Whole ileal mucosal biopsies were kept frozen at -80 degrees C prior to DNA extraction. Genomic DNA was extracted from frozen whole biopsies using a TRizol-based method and was quantified with a NanoDrop 2000 spectrophotometer. The receptor was derived from an adult with Crohn's disease. The sample comprised ileal tissue. In this chain, TRBV2 is recombined with TRBJ2-1; 7 junctional bases match TRBD2. In nucleotide form, the sequence is TGTGCCAGCAGTGAGGGAGGGACTTTTAACAATGAGCAGTTCTTC. It is translated as CASSEGGTFNNEQFF.